This TCR beta chain was observed in a study of blood T cell repertoires in COVID-19. As for the study in general: Samples of COVID-19 (acute and convalescent) were obtained from the United States, Italy and Spain. Sources were T cells, B-cell-depleted T cells, or PBMCs; the material itself was cDNA or gDNA.

The CDR3 loop spans 12 amino acids. Germline V CDR1 and CDR2: SGDLS, YYNGEE. The V end lost 3 bases, the J end lost 2 bases, and 4 bases lay between the germline ends. The sample holds one count of this clone. Other DNA sequences in this sample translate to the same CDR3. How the authors handled the data: For nucleated cells, counts were estimated from reference gene primer amplification. Generated by immunoSEQ multiplex PCR, the TCRdb table keeps only in-frame clones and is missing some. V and J calls and clone size are those listed in that table; D and trimming were worked out from the DNA. The top ten clones hold approximately 5% of a sample with about 100,000 clones, 70% to 90% of them seen once.

The chain combines TRBV9 with TRBJ2-3; the D is unclear. Sequencing input: peripheral blood. The source is a human donor in a cohort sampled during active COVID-19. The CDR3 reads CASSASTDTQYF. In DNA, the CDR3 is TGTGCCAGCAGCGCCTCCACAGATACGCAGTATTTT.